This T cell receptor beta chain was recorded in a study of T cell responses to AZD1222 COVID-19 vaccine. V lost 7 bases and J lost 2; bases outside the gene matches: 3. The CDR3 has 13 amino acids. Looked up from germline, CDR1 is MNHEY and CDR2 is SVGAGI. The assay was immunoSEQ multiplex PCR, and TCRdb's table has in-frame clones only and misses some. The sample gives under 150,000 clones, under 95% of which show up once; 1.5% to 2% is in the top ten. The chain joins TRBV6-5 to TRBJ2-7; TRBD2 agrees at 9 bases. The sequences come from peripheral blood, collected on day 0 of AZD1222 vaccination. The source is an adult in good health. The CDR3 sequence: CASKLAGPYEQYF. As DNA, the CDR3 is TGTGCCAGCAAACTAGCGGGCCCCTACGAGCAGTACTTC.